The 9 T cell receptor beta chains given below trace back to one sample, sequenced in a study of blood T cell repertoires in COVID-19. Measured with immunoSEQ multiplex PCR; TCRdb has only the in-frame clones, and not every one. Of about 190,000 clones in the sample, roughly 80% were seen once. The sample consisted of PBMCs or T cells enriched from blood (not recorded which). The receptors shown here come from a woman under 40 who had recovered from COVID-19.

This chain connects TRBV9 to TRBJ2-3; maybe TRBD1 (6 bases). Trimming left V 0 bases short and J 5 bases short, with 22 bases between. This CDR3 contains 18 residues. CDR1 is SGDLS, CDR2 YYNGEE, per germline. This CDR3 reads CASSVAGWEYIGGDTQYF. DNA of the CDR3: TGTGCCAGCAGCGTAGCAGGGTGGGAGTATATAGGGGGAGATACGCAGTATTTT.

The chain recombines TRBV6-5 with TRBJ2-5; D is perhaps TRBD2 (6 bases). Looked up from germline, CDR1 is MNHEY and CDR2 is SVGAGI. CDR3 length equals 13 residues. V lost 10 bases, J lost 6 bases, and 18 bases lay in between. CDR3 nucleotide sequence: TGTGCCATCCTCCGGGTTAGCGGACAGACCCAGTACTTC. Protein: CAILRVSGQTQYF.

This chain's CDR3 is CASSLRSTGANEKLFF. The CDR3 DNA reads TGCGCCAGCAGCTTGCGTAGCACAGGGGCTAATGAAAAACTGTTTTTT. The genes are TRBV5-1 and TRBJ1-4, with 7 bases identical to TRBD1. The CDR3 runs 16 residues. Germline CDR1 reads SGHRS; CDR2 reads YFSETQ. With 1 base clipped from V and 3 bases from J, the junction kept 6 bases outside the gene matches. Variable domain in full (rest from reference TRBV5-1 and TRBJ1-4): KAGVTQTPRYLIKTRGQQVTLSCSPISGHRSVSWYQQTPGQGLQFLFEYFSETQRNKGNFPGRFSGRQFSNSRSEMNVSTLELGDSALYLCASSLRSTGANEKLFFGSGTQLSVL.

The J gene is TRBJ1-4, the V gene TRBV2, with D unresolved. This CDR3 contains 15 residues. V was trimmed by 7 bases and J by 3 bases, leaving 15 bases between them. Germline values: CDR1 SNHLY, CDR2 FYNNEI. The CDR3 DNA follows: TGTGCCAGCACCCTTTCGGGTAGGCCTAATGAAAAACTGTTTTTT. Translating it yields CASTLSGRPNEKLFF.

The genes are TRBV11-3 and TRBJ1-1; D call uncertain. The germline V gene encodes CDR1 SGHNT and CDR2 YENEEA. The CDR3 contains 13 residues. Trimming removed 5 bases at V and 1 base at J, with 8 bases between. The CDR3 sequence is CASSTTSNTEAFF. CDR3 DNA sequence: TGTGCCAGCAGCACAACCTCGAACACTGAAGCTTTCTTT.

The V gene is TRBV28, the J gene TRBJ2-7; 9 bases match TRBD1. J lost 3 bases, V lost 7 bases, and 4 bases had no gene match. Germline V gene lookup returns CDR1 MDHEN and CDR2 SYDVKM. The CDR3 contains 13 residues. The CDR3 nucleotides read TGTGCCAGCATCCGGGGACAGGGCTACGAGCAGTACTTC. It codes for CASIRGQGYEQYF.

The chain carries TRBV28 and TRBJ1-5; D not certain. CDR1 and CDR2 from the germline V gene are MDHEN and SYDVKM. The V and J ends lost 3 bases and 6 bases respectively, with 3 bases between them. The CDR3 is made up of 11 amino acids. CDR3 amino acids: CASSFSQPQHF. CDR3 nucleotides: TGTGCCAGCAGTTTTAGTCAGCCCCAGCATTTT.

The chain joins TRBV6-5 to TRBJ2-5; D is ambiguous. V gave up 2 bases and J gave up 5 bases, with 9 bases separating them. Per germline, CDR1 MNHEY and CDR2 SVGAGI. The CDR3 loop spans 13 amino acids. The CDR3 sequence is CASSYSSPETQYF. CDR3 nucleotide sequence: TGTGCCAGCAGTTACAGTAGTCCCGAGACCCAGTACTTC.

The sample holds one count of this clone. The CDR3 reads CASKPGQGTMNEQFF. The CDR3 bases are TGTGCCAGCAAACCGGGACAGGGTACCATGAATGAGCAGTTCTTC. The chain couples TRBV27 to TRBJ2-1, with TRBD1 matching 9 bases. CDR3 length: 15 amino acids. Per the germline V gene, CDR1 is MNHEY and CDR2 is SMNVEV (reference sequence). V was pared by 7 bases and J by 7 bases, with 11 bases of the junction left unmatched.